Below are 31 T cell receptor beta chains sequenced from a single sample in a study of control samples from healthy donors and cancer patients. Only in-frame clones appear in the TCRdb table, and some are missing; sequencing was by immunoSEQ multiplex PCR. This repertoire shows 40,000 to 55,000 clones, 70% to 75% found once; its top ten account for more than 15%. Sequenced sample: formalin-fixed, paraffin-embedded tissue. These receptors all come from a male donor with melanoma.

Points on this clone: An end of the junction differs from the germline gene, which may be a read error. The CDR3 protein is CASSLATAGLKREQYF. CDR3 DNA: TGTGCCAGCAGCCTAGCGACAGCGGGCCTCAAACGAGAGCAGTACTTC. This chain links TRBV7-2 with TRBJ2-7, with D tentatively TRBD2 (6 bases). The CDR3 is 16 amino acids. Germline V gene lookup returns CDR1 SGHTA and CDR2 FQGNSA.

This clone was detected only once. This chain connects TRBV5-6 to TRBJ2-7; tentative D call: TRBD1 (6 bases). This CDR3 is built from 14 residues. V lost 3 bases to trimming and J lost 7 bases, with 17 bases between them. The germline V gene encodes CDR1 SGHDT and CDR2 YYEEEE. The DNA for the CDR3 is TGTGCCAGCAGCTCGCTAAGGACAGTGAAAGAGCAGTACTTC. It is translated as CASSSLRTVKEQYF.

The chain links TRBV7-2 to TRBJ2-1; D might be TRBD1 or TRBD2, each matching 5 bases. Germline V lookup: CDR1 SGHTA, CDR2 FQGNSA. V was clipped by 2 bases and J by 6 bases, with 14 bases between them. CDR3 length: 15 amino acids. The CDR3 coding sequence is TGTGCCAGCAGCTTAATTTGGGGGTCCGGCAATGAGCAGTTCTTC. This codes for CASSLIWGSGNEQFF. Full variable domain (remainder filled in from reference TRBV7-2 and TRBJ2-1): GAGVSQSPSNKVTEKGKDVELRCDPISGHTALYWYRQSLGQGLEFLIYFQGNSAPDKSGLPSDRFSAERTGGSVSTLTIQRTQQEDSAVYLCASSLIWGSGNEQFFGPGTRLTVL.

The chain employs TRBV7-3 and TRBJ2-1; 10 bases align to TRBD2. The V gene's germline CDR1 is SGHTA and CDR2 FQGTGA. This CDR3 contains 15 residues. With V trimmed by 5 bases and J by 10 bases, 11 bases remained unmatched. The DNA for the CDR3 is TGTGCCAGCAGCCCCGGGCTAGCGGGAGCGGGGGAGCAGTTCTTC. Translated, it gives CASSPGLAGAGEQFF. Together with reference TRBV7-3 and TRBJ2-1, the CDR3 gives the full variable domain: GAGVSQTPSNKVTEKGKYVELRCDPISGHTALYWYRQSLGQGPEFLIYFQGTGAADDSGLPNDRFFAVRPEGSVSTLKIQRTERGDSAVYLCASSPGLAGAGEQFFGPGTRLTVL.

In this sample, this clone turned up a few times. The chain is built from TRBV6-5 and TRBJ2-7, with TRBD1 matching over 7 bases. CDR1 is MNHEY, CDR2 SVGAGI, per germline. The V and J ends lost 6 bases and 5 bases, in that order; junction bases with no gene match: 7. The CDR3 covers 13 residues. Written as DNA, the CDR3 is TGTGCCAGCAGAAACCCAGACAGGGACGAGCAGTACTTC. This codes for CASRNPDRDEQYF.

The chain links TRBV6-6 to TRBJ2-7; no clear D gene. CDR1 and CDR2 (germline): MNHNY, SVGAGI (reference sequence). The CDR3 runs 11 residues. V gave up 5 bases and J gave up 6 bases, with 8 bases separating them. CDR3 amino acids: CASSTLGEQYF. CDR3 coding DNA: TGTGCCAGCAGTACACTCGGCGAGCAGTACTTC.

The DNA of the CDR3 is TGTGCCACCAGTGATTTGGGGTCGGGGCCGCGGGATACGCAGTATTTT. It translates to CATSDLGSGPRDTQYF. The V and J genes are TRBV24-1 and TRBJ2-3; D may be TRBD1 or TRBD2 (5 bases each). This CDR3 contains 16 residues. Germline V gene data show CDR1 as KGHDR and CDR2 as SFDVKD. The V and J ends lost 0 bases and 6 bases respectively, with 15 bases between them.

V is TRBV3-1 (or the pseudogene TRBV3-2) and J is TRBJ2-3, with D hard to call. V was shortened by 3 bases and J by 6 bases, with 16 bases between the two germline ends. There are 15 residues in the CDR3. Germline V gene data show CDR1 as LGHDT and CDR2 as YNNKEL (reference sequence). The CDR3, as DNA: TGTGCCAGCAGCCAGGTCCCTCTTGCCGGGGATACGCAGTATTTT. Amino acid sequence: CASSQVPLAGDTQYF.

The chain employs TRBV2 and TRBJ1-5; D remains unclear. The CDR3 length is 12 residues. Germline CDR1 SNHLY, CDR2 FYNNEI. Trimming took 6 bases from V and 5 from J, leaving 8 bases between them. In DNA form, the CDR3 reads TGTGCCAGCAGGGACGACGATCAGCCCCAGCATTTT. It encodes CASRDDDQPQHF.

The CDR3 coding sequence is TGTGCCAGTATGTCCTGGGAAGTCGAAAAACTGTTTTTT. It is translated as CASMSWEVEKLFF. The chain couples TRBV19 to TRBJ1-4, with no clear D. The ends were cut back, 7 bases at V and 8 bases at J, with 14 bases in the middle. Germline V gives CDR1 LNHDA, CDR2 SQIVND (reference sequence). The CDR3 loop spans 13 amino acids.

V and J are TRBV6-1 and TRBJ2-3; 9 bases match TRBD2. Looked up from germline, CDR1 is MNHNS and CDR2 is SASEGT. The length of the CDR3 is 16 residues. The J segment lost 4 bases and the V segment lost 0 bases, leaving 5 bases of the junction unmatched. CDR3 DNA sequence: TGTGCCAGCAGTGAAGCGGGGACTAGCAAAGCAGATACGCAGTATTTT. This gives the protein CASSEAGTSKADTQYF.

CDR3 sequence: CASSLVGGGTSGYNEQFF. The CDR3 DNA follows: TGTGCCAGCAGCTTAGTAGGGGGTGGGACTAGCGGGTACAATGAGCAGTTCTTC. The gene calls are TRBV7-4 and TRBJ2-1, with 12 positions matching TRBD2. Germline CDR1 and CDR2: SGHVT and SQSDAQ. Trimming took 1 base from V and 4 from J; bases not matched to a gene: 8. The length of the CDR3 is 18 residues.

CDR3 sequence reads: CASSMELARTDTQYF. The CDR3 DNA reads as TGTGCCAGTAGTATGGAACTAGCGCGCACAGATACGCAGTATTTT. This chain links TRBV19 with TRBJ2-3, with 7 bases lining up with TRBD2. CDR1 is LNHDA, CDR2 SQIVND, per germline (reference sequence). CDR3 length equals 15 residues. V shed 3 bases, J shed 1 base, and the junction held 4 bases outside the gene matches.

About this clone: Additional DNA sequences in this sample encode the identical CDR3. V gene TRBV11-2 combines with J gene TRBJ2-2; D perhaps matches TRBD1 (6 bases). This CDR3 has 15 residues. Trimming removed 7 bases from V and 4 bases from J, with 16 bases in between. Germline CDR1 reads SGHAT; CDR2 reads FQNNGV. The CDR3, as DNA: TGTGCCAGCAATAAAGGGGGTTTGGGCACCGGGGAGCTGTTTTTT. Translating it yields CASNKGGLGTGELFF.

The CDR3 sequence: CASSAVGTGTDTQYF. In DNA, the CDR3 is TGTGCCAGTAGTGCCGTCGGGACAGGGACAGATACGCAGTATTTT. The V gene is TRBV19, the J gene TRBJ2-3; 9 bases align to TRBD1. Germline trimming cut 5 bases from V and 3 bases from J; bases unmatched to any gene: 6. Germline CDR1 and CDR2: LNHDA and SQIVND (reference sequence). The CDR3 covers 15 residues.

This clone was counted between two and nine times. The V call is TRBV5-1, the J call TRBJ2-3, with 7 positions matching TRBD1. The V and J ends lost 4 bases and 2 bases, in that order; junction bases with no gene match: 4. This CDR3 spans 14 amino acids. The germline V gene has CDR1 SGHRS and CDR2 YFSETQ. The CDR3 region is CASSTGQVTDTQYF. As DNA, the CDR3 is TGCGCCAGCAGCACAGGACAGGTCACAGATACGCAGTATTTT.

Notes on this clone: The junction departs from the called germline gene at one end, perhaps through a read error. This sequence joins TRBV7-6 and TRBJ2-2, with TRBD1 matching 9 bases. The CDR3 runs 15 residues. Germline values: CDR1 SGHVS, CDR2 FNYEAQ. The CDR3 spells CASSSLQGAGGELFF. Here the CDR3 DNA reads TGTGCCAGCAGCTCCCTACAGGGGGCGGGCGGGGAGTTGTTTTTT.

The DNA of the CDR3 is TGTGCCAGCAGGTCCTATGGCTACACCTTC. Translation: CASRSYGYTF. This chain joins TRBV2 and TRBJ1-2; D is ambiguous. Germline CDR1 is SNHLY and CDR2 is FYNNEI. The CDR3 has 10 residues. The V gene lost 6 bases and the J gene lost 4 bases, with 3 bases spanning the gap.

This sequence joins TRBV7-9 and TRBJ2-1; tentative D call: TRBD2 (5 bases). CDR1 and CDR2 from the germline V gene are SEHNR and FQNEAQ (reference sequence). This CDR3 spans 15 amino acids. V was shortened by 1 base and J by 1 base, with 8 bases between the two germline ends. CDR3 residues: CASSLERESYNEQFF. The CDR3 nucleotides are TGTGCCAGCAGCTTAGAACGGGAATCCTACAATGAGCAGTTCTTC.

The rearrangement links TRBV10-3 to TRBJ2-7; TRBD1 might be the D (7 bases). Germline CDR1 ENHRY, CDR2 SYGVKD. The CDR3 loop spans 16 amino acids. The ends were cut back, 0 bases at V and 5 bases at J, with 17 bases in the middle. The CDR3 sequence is CAISESGGRGQNEQYF. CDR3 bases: TGTGCCATCAGTGAGTCGGGGGGAAGGGGGCAAAACGAGCAGTACTTC.

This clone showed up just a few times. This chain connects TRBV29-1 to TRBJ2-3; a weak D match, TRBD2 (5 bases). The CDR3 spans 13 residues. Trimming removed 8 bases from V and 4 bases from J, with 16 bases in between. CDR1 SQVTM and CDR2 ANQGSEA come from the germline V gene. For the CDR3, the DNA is TGCAGCATTGGGAGCGATAGCTCAGATACGCAGTATTTT. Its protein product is CSIGSDSSDTQYF.

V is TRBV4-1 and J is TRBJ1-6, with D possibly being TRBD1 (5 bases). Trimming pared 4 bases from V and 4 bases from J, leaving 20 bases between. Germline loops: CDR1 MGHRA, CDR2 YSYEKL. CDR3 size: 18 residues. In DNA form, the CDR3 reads TGCGCCAGCAGCCCAGACCCCGGACAAGGGGTTTATAATTCACCCCTCCACTTT. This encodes CASSPDPGQGVYNSPLHF.

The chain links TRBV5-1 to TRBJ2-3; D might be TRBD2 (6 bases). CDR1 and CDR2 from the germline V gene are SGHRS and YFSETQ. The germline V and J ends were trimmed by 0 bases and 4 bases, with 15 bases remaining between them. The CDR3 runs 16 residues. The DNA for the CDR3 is TGCGCCAGCAGCTTGGCGGGAGTTTGGGCCGCAGATACGCAGTATTTT. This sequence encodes CASSLAGVWAADTQYF.

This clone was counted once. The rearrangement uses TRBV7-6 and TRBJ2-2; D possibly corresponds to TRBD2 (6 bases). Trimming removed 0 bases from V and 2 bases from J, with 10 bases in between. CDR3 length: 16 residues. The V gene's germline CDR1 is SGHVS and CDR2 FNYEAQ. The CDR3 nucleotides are TGTGCCAGCAGCTTAGCCTTGGCGGGAAACACCGGGGAGCTGTTTTTT. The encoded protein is CASSLALAGNTGELFF.

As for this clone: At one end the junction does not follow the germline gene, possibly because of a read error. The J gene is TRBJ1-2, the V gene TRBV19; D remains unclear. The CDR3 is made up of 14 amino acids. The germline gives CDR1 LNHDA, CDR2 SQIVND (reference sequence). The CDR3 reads CASSIRRDNYDYTF. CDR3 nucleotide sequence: TGTGCCAGTAGTATTCGGAGGGATAACTATGACTACACCTTC.

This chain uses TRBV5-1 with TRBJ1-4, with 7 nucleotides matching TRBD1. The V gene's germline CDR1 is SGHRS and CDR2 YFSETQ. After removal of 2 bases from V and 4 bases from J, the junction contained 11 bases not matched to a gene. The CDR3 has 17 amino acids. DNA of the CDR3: TGCGCCAGCAGCTTATTAGGTCCGGGACAGATTAATGAAAAACTGTTTTTT. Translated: CASSLLGPGQINEKLFF.

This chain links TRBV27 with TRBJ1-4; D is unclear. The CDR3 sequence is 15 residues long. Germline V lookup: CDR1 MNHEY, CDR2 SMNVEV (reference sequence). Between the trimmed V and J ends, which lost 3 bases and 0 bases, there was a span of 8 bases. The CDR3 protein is CASSFRFSTNEKLFF. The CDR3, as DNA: TGTGCCAGCAGTTTTCGGTTCTCAACTAATGAAAAACTGTTTTTT.

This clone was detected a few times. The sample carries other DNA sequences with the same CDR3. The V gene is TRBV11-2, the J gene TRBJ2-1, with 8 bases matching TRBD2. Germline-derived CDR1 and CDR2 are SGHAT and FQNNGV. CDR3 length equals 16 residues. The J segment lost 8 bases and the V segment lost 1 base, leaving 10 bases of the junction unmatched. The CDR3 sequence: CASSLGVQRELDEQFF. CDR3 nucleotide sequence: TGTGCCAGCAGCTTAGGGGTCCAGCGGGAGCTGGATGAGCAGTTCTTC.

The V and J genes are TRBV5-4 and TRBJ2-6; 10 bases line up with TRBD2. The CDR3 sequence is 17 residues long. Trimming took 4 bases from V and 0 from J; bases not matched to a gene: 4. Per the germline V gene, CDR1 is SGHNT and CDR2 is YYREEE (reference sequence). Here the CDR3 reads CASSIGLADSGANVLTF. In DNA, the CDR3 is TGTGCCAGCAGCATAGGACTAGCGGACTCTGGGGCCAACGTCCTGACTTTC.

In nucleotides, the CDR3 is TGTGCCAGCAGTCCCGCTCGGAGACTAGCGGCGTACGAGCAGTACTTC. Translated: CASSPARRLAAYEQYF. J is TRBJ2-7 and V is TRBV28; TRBD2 matches 9 bases. V shed 5 bases and J 4 bases; nucleotides not matched to a gene: 12. The CDR3 is 16 residues long. CDR1 is MDHEN, CDR2 SYDVKM, per germline.

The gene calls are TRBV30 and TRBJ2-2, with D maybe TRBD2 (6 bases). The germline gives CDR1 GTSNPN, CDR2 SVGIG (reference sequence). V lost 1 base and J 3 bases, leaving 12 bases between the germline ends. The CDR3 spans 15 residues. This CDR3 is CAWSGVGGYTGELFF. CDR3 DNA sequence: TGTGCCTGGAGTGGGGTGGGAGGTTACACCGGGGAGCTGTTTTTT.